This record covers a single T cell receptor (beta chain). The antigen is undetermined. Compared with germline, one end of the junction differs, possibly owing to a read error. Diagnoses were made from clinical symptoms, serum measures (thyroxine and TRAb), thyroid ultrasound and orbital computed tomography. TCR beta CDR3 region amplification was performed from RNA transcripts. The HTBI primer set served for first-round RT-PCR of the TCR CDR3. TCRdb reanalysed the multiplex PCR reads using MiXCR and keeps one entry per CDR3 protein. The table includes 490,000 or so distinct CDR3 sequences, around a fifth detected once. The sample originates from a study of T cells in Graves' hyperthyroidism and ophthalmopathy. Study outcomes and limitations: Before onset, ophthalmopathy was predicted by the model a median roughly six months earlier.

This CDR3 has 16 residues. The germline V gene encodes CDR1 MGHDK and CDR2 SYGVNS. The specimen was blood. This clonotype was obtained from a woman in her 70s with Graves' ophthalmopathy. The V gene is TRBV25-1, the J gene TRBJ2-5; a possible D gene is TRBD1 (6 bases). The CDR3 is CDSSENRDKGSETQYF. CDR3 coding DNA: TGTGACAGCAGCGAGAATCGGGACAAGGGGTCCGAGACCCAGTACTTC.